These 3 T cell receptor beta chains came from one sample sequenced in a study of early T cells in non-severe SARS-CoV-2 infection. From the 5' RACE reads, TCRdb called clonotypes with MiXCR, one entry per CDR3 protein. The table includes about 130,000 distinct CDR3 sequences, more than 13% detected once. Sequences were obtained from whole blood. The receptors derive from an adult who was a healthcare worker with PCR-confirmed SARS-CoV-2 infection or an uninfected control (not recorded which).

At least ten counts were recorded for this clonotype. This sequence joins TRBV29-1 and TRBJ2-1, with 7 bases that match TRBD1. The CDR3 is made up of 12 amino acids. The germline V gene encodes CDR1 SQVTM and CDR2 ANQGSEA. Trimming removed 6 bases from V and 7 bases from J; junction bases left unmatched: 6. The CDR3 loop is CSVRTGPNEQFF. In DNA, the CDR3 is TGCAGCGTAAGGACAGGACCGAATGAGCAGTTCTTC.

This clonotype was counted a few times. The rearrangement links TRBV12-5 to TRBJ2-5, with no clear D. The CDR3 runs to 14 residues. Germline-derived CDR1 and CDR2 are LGHNT and FRNRAP. V lost 1 base, J lost 5 bases, and 11 bases lay in between. The CDR3: CASGLDSVRETQYF. CDR3 coding DNA: TGTGCTAGTGGTTTGGATTCTGTTCGGGAGACCCAGTACTTC.

This chain uses TRBV6-6 with TRBJ2-1, with 9 bases aligning to TRBD2. Germline lookup yields CDR1 MNHNY and CDR2 SVGAGI (reference sequence). Trimming removed 5 bases from V and 9 bases from J; junction bases left unmatched: 5. This CDR3 is 13 amino acids long. The DNA for the CDR3 is TGTGCCAGCAGTATTGGACTAGCGACTGAGCAGTTCTTC. It codes for CASSIGLATEQFF.